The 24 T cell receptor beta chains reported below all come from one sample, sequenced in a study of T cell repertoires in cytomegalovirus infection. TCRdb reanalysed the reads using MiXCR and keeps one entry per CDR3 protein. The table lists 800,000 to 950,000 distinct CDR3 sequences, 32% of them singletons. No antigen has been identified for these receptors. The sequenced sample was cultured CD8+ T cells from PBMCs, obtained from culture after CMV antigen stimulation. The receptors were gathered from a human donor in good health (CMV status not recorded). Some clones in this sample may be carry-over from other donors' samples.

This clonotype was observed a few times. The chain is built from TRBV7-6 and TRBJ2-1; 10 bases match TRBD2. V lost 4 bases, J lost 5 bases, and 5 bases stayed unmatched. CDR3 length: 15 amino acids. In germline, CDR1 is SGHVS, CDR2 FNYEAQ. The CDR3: CASSYLAGANNEQFF. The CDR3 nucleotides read TGTGCCAGCAGCTATCTAGCGGGGGCCAACAATGAGCAGTTCTTC.

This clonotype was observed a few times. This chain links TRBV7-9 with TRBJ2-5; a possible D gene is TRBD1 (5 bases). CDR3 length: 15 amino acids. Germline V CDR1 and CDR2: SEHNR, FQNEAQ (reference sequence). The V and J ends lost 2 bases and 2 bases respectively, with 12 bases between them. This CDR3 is CASSLPLDTQETQYF. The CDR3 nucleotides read TGTGCCAGCAGCTTACCGCTGGACACTCAAGAGACCCAGTACTTC.

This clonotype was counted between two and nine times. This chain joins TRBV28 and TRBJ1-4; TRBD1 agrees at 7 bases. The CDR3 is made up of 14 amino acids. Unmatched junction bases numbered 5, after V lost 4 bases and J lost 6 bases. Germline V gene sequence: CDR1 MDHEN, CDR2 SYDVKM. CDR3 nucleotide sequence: TGTGCCAGCAGTTCCCCCGGGACAGATGAAAAACTGTTTTTT. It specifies CASSSPGTDEKLFF.

The CDR3 DNA follows: TGTGCCAACAGCCCTGGTGTAGCGGGGGCTAGAGATACGCAGTATTTT. This sequence encodes CANSPGVAGARDTQYF. This chain connects TRBV27 to TRBJ2-3; 9 nucleotides line up with TRBD2. CDR3 size: 16 residues. V lost 10 bases to trimming and J lost 5 bases; unmatched junction nucleotides: 16. The germline V gene has CDR1 MNHEY and CDR2 SMNVEV (reference sequence).

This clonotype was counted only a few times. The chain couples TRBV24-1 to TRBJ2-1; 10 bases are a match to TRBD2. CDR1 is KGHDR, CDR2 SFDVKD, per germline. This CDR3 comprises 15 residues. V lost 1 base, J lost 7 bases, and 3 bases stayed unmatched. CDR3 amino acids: CATSDFSGGSNEQFF. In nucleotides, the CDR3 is TGTGCCACCAGTGATTTTAGCGGGGGGTCGAATGAGCAGTTCTTC.

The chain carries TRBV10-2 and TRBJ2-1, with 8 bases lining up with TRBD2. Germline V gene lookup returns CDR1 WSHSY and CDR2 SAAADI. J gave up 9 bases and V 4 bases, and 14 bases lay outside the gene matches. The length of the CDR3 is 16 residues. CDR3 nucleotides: TGCGCCAGCAGTGGGGGCCCGGGGGGGAAGTACCGTGAGCAGTTCTTC. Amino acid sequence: CASSGGPGGKYREQFF.

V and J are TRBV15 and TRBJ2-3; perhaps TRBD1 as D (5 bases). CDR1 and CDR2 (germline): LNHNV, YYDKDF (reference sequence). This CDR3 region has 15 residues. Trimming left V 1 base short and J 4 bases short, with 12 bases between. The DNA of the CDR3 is TGTGCCACCAGCAGAGCCTGGGTAGGGGCAGATACGCAGTATTTT. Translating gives CATSRAWVGADTQYF.

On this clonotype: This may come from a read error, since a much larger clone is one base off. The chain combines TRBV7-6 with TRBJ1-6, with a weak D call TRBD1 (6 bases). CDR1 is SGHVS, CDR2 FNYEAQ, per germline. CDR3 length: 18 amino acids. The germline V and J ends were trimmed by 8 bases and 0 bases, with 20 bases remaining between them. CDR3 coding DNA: TGTGCCAGCCGCAGGCCACAGGGTACGAGCTCCTATAATTCACCCCTCCACTTT. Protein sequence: CASRRPQGTSSYNSPLHF. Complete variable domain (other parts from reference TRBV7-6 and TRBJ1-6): GAGVSQSPRYKVTKRGQDVALRCDPISGHVSLYWYRQALGQGPEFLTYFNYEAQQDKSGLPNDRFSAERPEGSISTLTIQRTEQRDSAMYRCASRRPQGTSSYNSPLHFGNGTRLTVT.

CDR3 sequence reads: CASSRFGQHQPNQPQHF. The CDR3 DNA is TGTGCCAGCAGTAGATTTGGACAGCATCAACCAAATCAGCCCCAGCATTTT. This chain connects TRBV6-8 to TRBJ1-5, with D perhaps matching TRBD1 (6 bases). This CDR3 is 17 amino acids long. Trimming removed 5 bases at V and 4 bases at J, with 21 bases between. Germline CDR1 and CDR2: MNHGY and SAAAGT.

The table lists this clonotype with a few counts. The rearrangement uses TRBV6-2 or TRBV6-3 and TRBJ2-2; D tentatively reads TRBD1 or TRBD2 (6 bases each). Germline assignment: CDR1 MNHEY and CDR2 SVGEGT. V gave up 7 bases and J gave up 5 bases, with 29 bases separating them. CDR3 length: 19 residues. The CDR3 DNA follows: TGTGCCAGCAACGGAGAAGGGGGGCCGGGACTCCCCTTTACCGGGGAGCTGTTTTTT. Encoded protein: CASNGEGGPGLPFTGELFF.

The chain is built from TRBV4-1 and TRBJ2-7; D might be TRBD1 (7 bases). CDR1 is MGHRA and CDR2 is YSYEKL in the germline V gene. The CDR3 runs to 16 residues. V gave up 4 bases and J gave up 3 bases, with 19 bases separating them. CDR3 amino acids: CASSPSGGQSLYEQYF. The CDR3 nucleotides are TGCGCCAGCAGCCCCTCCGGGGGACAGTCCCTCTACGAGCAGTACTTC.

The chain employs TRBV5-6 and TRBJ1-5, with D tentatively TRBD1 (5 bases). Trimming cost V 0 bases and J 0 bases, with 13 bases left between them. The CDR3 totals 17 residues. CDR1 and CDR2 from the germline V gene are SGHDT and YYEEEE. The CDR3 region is CASSLAGNLYSNQPQHF. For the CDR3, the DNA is TGTGCCAGCAGCTTGGCAGGGAACCTTTATAGCAATCAGCCCCAGCATTTT.

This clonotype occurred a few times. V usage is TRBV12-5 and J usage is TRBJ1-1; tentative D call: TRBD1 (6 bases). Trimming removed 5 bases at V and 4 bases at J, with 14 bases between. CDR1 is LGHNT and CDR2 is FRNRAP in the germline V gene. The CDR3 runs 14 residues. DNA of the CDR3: TGTGCTAGTGGTGGGGCAATCAGGGGCACTGAAGCTTTCTTT. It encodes CASGGAIRGTEAFF.

CDR3 sequence: CASSVGRSFHEQFF. The DNA for the CDR3 is TGTGCCAGCAGCGTAGGTAGAAGCTTCCATGAGCAGTTCTTC. V is TRBV9 and J is TRBJ2-1; the D is unclear. V was shortened by 0 bases and J by 8 bases, with 12 bases between the two germline ends. Germline V gene lookup returns CDR1 SGDLS and CDR2 YYNGEE. This CDR3 is 14 amino acids long.

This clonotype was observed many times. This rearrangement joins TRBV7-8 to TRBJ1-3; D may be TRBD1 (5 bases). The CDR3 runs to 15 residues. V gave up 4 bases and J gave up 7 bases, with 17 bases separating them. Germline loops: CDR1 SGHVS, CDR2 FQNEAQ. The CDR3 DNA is TGTGCCAGCAGCTCCGACAGCCCGTGGAGCAACACCATATATTTT. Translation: CASSSDSPWSNTIYF.

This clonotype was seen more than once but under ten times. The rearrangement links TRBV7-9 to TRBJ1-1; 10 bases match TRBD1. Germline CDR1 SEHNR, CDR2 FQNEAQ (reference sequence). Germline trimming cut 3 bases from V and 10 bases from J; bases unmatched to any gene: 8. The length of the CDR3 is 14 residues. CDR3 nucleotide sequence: TGTGCCAGCAGCTTGACCTTCGGACAGGGGGGAGCTTTCTTT. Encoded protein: CASSLTFGQGGAFF.

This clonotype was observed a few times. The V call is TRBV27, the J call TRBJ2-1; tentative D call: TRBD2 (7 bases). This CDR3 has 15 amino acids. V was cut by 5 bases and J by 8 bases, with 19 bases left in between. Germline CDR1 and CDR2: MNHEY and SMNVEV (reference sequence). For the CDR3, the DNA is TGTGCCAGCAGTCCCCTTTTTGGGGGGGCCTATGAGCAGTTCTTC. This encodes CASSPLFGGAYEQFF.

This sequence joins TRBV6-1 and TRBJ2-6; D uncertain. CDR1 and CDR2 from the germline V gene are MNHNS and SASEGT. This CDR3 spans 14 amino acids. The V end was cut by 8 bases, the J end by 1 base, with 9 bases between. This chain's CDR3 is CASRFLSGANVLTF. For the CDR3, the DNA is TGTGCCAGCCGATTTTTATCTGGGGCCAACGTCCTGACTTTC.

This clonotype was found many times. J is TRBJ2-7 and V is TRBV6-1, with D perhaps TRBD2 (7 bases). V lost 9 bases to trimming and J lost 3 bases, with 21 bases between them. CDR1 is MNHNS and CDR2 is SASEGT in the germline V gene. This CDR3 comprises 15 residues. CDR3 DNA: TGTGCCAGTCAAACCGAGGGGGGGGGAAGCTACGAGCAGTACTTC. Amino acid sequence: CASQTEGGGSYEQYF.

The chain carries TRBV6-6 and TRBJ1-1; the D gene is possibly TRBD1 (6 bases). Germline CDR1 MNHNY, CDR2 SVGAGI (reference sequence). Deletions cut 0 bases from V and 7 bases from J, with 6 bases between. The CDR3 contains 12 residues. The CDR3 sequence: CASSYSDSEAFF. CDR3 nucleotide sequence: TGTGCCAGCAGTTACTCGGACAGTGAAGCTTTCTTT.

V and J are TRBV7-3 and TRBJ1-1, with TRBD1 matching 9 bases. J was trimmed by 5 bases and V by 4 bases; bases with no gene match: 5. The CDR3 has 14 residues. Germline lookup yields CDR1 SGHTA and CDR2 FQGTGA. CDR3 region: CASSYKGQGTEAFF. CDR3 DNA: TGTGCCAGCAGCTACAAGGGACAGGGAACTGAAGCTTTCTTT.

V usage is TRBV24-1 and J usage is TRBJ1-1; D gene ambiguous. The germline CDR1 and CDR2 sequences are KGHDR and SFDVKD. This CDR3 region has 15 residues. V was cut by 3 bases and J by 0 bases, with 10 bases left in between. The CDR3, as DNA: TGTGCCACCAGTGATCCCCCGGATTTGAACACTGAAGCTTTCTTT. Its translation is CATSDPPDLNTEAFF.

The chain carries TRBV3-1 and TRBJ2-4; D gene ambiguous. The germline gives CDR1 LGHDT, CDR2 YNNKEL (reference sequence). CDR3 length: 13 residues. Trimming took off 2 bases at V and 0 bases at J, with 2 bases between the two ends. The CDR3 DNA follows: TGTGCCAGCAGCCAACTAGCCAAAAACATTCAGTACTTC. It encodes CASSQLAKNIQYF. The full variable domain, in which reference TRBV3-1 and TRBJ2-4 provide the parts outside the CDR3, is DTAVSQTPKYLVTQMGNDKSIKCEQNLGHDTMYWYKQDSKKFLKIMFSYNNKELIINETVPNRFSPKSPDKAHLNLHINSLELGDSAVYFCASSQLAKNIQYFGAGTRLSVL.

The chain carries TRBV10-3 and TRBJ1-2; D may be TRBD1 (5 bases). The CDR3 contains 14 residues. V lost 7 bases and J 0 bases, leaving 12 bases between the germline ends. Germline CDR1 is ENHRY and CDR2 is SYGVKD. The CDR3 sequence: CAITDSPTNYGYTF. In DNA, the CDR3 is TGTGCCATCACTGACAGCCCTACTAACTATGGCTACACCTTC.